The table lists the clone carrying this T cell receptor (beta chain) with many counts. This record comes from a study of prognosis after radiotherapy for stage I lung cancer. Study as a whole: Distant metastases were recorded in four patients after radiotherapy, at a median of 7 months, and no significant progression was recorded in 15.

Peripheral blood samples of 4.5 to 6.5 milliliters were drawn at each of two time points. TCR beta CDR3 amplification from genomic DNA was performed by two-round multiplex PCR. The first PCR round targeted every TRBV and TRBJ gene with specific primers. Universal primers featured in the second PCR round. TCRdb used MiXCR to reprocess the multiplex PCR reads, holding one entry per CDR3 protein. In the table there are some 24,000 distinct CDR3 sequences, about 36% of which are singletons. V lost 4 bases and J lost 2, with 15 bases in between. Germline CDR1 reads GTSNPN; CDR2 reads SVGIG (reference sequence). The CDR3 consists of 15 residues.

This TCR was recovered from a donor over 45 with non-small cell lung cancer. This chain joins TRBV30 and TRBJ1-3, with D unclear. Sequences were derived from PBMCs, sampled before or after stereotactic body radiation therapy (not recorded which). CDR3 sequence reads: CAWTRSFSPGNTIYF. The CDR3 nucleotides are TGTGCCTGGACCAGGAGCTTCTCCCCTGGAAACACCATATATTTT.